Below, 21 T cell receptor beta chains from the same sample are listed, as sequenced in a study of blood T cells in healthy people across ages. Alongside a J-beta primer mix, a sample-barcoded 5' primer served in a second PCR lasting about 6 to 12 cycles. TCRdb analysed the 5' RACE reads with MiXCR anew, one entry per CDR3 protein. Of more than 750,000 distinct CDR3 sequences listed, 25% to 35% are singletons. These data were likewise used in another study, on T cells of mothers and their children.

The sequenced sample consisted of blood. The receptors were sampled from a middle-aged woman in good health.

V and J are TRBV20-1 and TRBJ1-2; TRBD1 aligns across 10 bases. The CDR3 sequence is 14 residues long. Germline V CDR1 and CDR2: DFQATT, SNEGSKA (reference sequence). J was trimmed by 7 bases and V by 3 bases; bases with no gene match: 8. The CDR3 region is CSARSSGQGSGYTF. CDR3 nucleotide sequence: TGCAGTGCTAGGTCTTCGGGACAGGGGAGTGGCTACACCTTC.

J is TRBJ2-1 and V is TRBV19; D not certain. CDR1 and CDR2 from the germline V gene are LNHDA and SQIVND (reference sequence). V shed 5 bases and J shed 0 bases, with 11 bases lying between them. The CDR3 spans 15 residues. The CDR3 protein is CASSYDEFSYNEQFF. In nucleotides, the CDR3 is TGTGCCAGTAGTTACGACGAATTCTCCTACAATGAGCAGTTCTTC.

Concerning this clonotype itself: A much larger clonotype is one base distant, so this may be a read error. The V and J genes are TRBV5-6 and TRBJ2-1; the match to TRBD2 covers 7 bases. CDR1 and CDR2 (germline): SGHDT, YYEEEE. This CDR3 comprises 15 residues. CDR3 amino acids: CASSFGGGTYNGQFF. The CDR3 nucleotides are TGTGCCAGCAGCTTTGGCGGGGGTACCTACAATGGGCAGTTCTTC.

This clonotype was counted ten times or more. This chain uses TRBV9 with TRBJ1-2; TRBD1 is a possible D gene (5 bases). The length of the CDR3 is 14 residues. V gave up 4 bases and J gave up 7 bases, with 17 bases separating them. Germline V gives CDR1 SGDLS, CDR2 YYNGEE. The CDR3 spells CASSPPGSGGGYTF. CDR3 bases: TGTGCCAGCAGCCCACCGGGGAGTGGGGGTGGCTACACCTTC.

This clonotype was seen a handful of times. This chain connects TRBV10-3 to TRBJ1-1; D not certain. V lost 6 bases and J lost 4, with 15 bases in between. Germline V CDR1 and CDR2: ENHRY, SYGVKD. This CDR3 contains 14 residues. The CDR3 coding sequence is TGTGCCATCAGAGTCGGGGAGGGTGGCACTGAAGCTTTCTTT. Its protein is CAIRVGEGGTEAFF.

This clonotype was observed a few times. This rearrangement joins TRBV6-2 or TRBV6-3 to TRBJ2-7; D is unclear. V lost 7 bases and J lost 6, with 10 bases in between. CDR1 is MNHEY and CDR2 is SVGEGT in the germline V gene. The CDR3 runs 11 residues. The CDR3 DNA sequence: TGTGCCAGCACCGGGCGTTCCGAGCAGTACTTC. Encoded protein: CASTGRSEQYF.

This sequence joins TRBV28 and TRBJ1-1; 9 positions match TRBD1. J lost 1 base, V lost 3 bases, and 6 bases had no gene match. The germline CDR1 and CDR2 sequences are MDHEN and SYDVKM. This CDR3 has 16 amino acids. Here the CDR3 DNA reads TGTGCCAGCAGTTTCGAGACAGGGGGAGGGAACACTGAAGCTTTCTTT. It translates to CASSFETGGGNTEAFF.

V gene TRBV5-6 combines with J gene TRBJ1-1; D gene ambiguous. The CDR3 has 17 residues. Germline assignment: CDR1 SGHDT and CDR2 YYEEEE. Trimming removed 1 base at V and 0 bases at J, with 16 bases between. CDR3 sequence reads: CASSLRPANVMNTEAFF. Here the CDR3 DNA reads TGTGCCAGCAGCTTGAGGCCAGCCAACGTTATGAACACTGAAGCTTTCTTT.

This sequence joins TRBV20-1 and TRBJ2-2; unclear D gene. Germline lookup yields CDR1 DFQATT and CDR2 SNEGSKA (reference sequence). The CDR3 spans 16 residues. Trimming removed 0 bases from V and 2 bases from J, with 13 bases in between. The DNA of the CDR3 is TGCAGTGCTAGAGATTGGACGCGCAGCAACACCGGGGAGCTGTTTTTT. Protein: CSARDWTRSNTGELFF.

This clonotype appeared many times. V is TRBV25-1 and J is TRBJ2-7, with 8 bases aligning to TRBD1. Trimming cost V 4 bases and J 1 base; bases outside gene matches: 6. Germline V lookup: CDR1 MGHDK, CDR2 SYGVNS. The CDR3 covers 15 residues. The CDR3 DNA reads as TGTGCCAGCAGTGCCTCGGACAGGGTTTCCTACGAGCAGTACTTC. Its translation is CASSASDRVSYEQYF.

This chain connects TRBV24-1 to TRBJ2-6; D uncertain. CDR1 is KGHDR, CDR2 SFDVKD, per germline. This CDR3 contains 20 residues. Trimming cost V 4 bases and J 4 bases, with 25 bases left between them. Written as DNA, the CDR3 is TGTGCCACCAGTGACACGACCCGTGCCAGCTTACGATCAGGGGCCAACGTCCTGACTTTC. Translating gives CATSDTTRASLRSGANVLTF.

J is TRBJ2-4 and V is TRBV9, with 11 bases matching TRBD2. Trimming removed 0 bases from V and 13 bases from J; junction bases left unmatched: 18. Looked up from germline, CDR1 is SGDLS and CDR2 is YYNGEE. The CDR3 contains 18 residues. CDR3 coding DNA: TGTGCCAGCAGCGTAGCCCCCGGGACTAGCGGTCCCCACAATGAGCAGTACTTC. Its translation is CASSVAPGTSGPHNEQYF.

The J gene is TRBJ2-5, the V gene TRBV28; weak D call: TRBD1 (5 bases). Between the trimmed V and J ends, which lost 10 bases and 1 base, there was a span of 25 bases. This CDR3 contains 17 residues. Germline V gene lookup returns CDR1 MDHEN and CDR2 SYDVKM. CDR3 DNA: TGTGCCAACACTCCGGGCCGTTGGGGCACTCCCCAAGAGACCCAGTACTTC. Translating gives CANTPGRWGTPQETQYF.

The rearrangement uses TRBV4-3 and TRBJ1-1; 7 bases match TRBD1. Per germline, CDR1 LGHNA and CDR2 YSLEER. Trimming at V came to 0 bases and at J to 10 bases, leaving 5 bases not matched to a gene. This CDR3 contains 13 residues. DNA of the CDR3: TGCGCCAGCAGCCAAGACGGACAGGTGGGAGCTTTCTTT. Translating it yields CASSQDGQVGAFF.

Of note for this clonotype: One end of the junction fails to match germline, which may point to a read error. V usage is TRBV7-2 and J usage is TRBJ2-5; TRBD2 matches 11 bases. Per the germline V gene, CDR1 is SGHTA and CDR2 is FQGNSA. CDR3 length: 16 amino acids. As DNA, the CDR3 is TGTGCCAGCAGCCCACGACTAGCGGGGCTTAGGGAGACCCGGTACTTC. Translating gives CASSPRLAGLRETRYF.

The chain combines TRBV23-1 with TRBJ2-7, with a tentative D call TRBD1 (6 bases). TRBV23-1 belongs to the ORF category, with a function that is uncertain. This CDR3 contains 13 residues. V lost 4 bases, J lost 6 bases, and 13 bases lay in between. The CDR3 sequence is CASSRLQGGEQYV. The CDR3 nucleotides read TGCGCCAGCAGTCGGTTACAGGGTGGCGAGCAGTACGTC.

The chain has TRBV2 and TRBJ1-2; 11 nucleotides agree with TRBD1. This CDR3 region has 15 residues. Trimming at V came to 5 bases and at J to 8 bases, leaving 10 bases not matched to a gene. Germline CDR1 and CDR2: SNHLY and FYNNEI. In nucleotides, the CDR3 is TGTGCCAGCAGTTTAGGACAGGGGGCGCGGGGCGGCTACACCTTC. Residues: CASSLGQGARGGYTF.

With respect to this clonotype: A read error may explain this, as a much larger clone is one base away. The rearrangement joins TRBV7-2 to TRBJ2-7, with 8 bases fitting TRBD1. Per the germline V gene, CDR1 is SGHTA and CDR2 is FQGNSA. There are 16 residues in the CDR3. The CDR3 protein is CANSLGDRFSSYEQYF. CDR3 coding DNA: TGTGCCAACAGCTTAGGGGACAGGTTTAGCTCCTACGAGCAGTACTTC.

This clonotype showed up many times. The chain uses TRBV12-3 or TRBV12-4 and TRBJ2-7; 10 bases align to TRBD1. J gave up 7 bases and V 3 bases, and 12 bases lay outside the gene matches. The CDR3 spans 16 residues. This CDR3 is CASSFPRQGARLEQYF. The CDR3 DNA follows: TGTGCCAGCAGTTTTCCCAGACAGGGGGCTAGATTGGAGCAGTACTTC.

CDR3: CAWTSGNQPQHF. CDR3 nucleotides: TGTGCCTGGACCTCAGGGAATCAGCCCCAGCATTTT. The chain joins TRBV30 to TRBJ1-5; tentatively, D is TRBD1 (5 bases). The germline CDR1 and CDR2 sequences are GTSNPN and SVGIG (reference sequence). Trimming cost V 4 bases and J 4 bases, with 8 bases left between them. CDR3 length: 12 amino acids.

With regard to this clonotype: The junction does not match germline at one end; this may be a read error. The chain employs TRBV7-2 and TRBJ2-2, with 7 bases identical to TRBD2. This CDR3 has 15 residues. CDR1 SGHTA and CDR2 FQGNSA come from the germline V gene. CDR3 coding DNA: TGTGCCAGCAGCTTATCCAGCGGGGCACGCGGGGAGCGGTTTTTT. It specifies CASSLSSGARGERFF.